Below, 21 T cell receptor beta chains from the same sample are listed, as sequenced in a study of technical replicates of blood from several donors. TCRdb's table, derived via immunoSEQ multiplex PCR, lists solely in-frame clones and lacks some. The table has over 75,000 clones, 95% seen once. The sequenced sample consisted of T cells isolated from PBMCs. The receptors shown here come from a human donor in good health.

This rearrangement joins TRBV27 to TRBJ2-5, with 11 bases matching TRBD2. The CDR3 has 14 residues. V trimming: 9 bases; J trimming: 4 bases; junction bases outside the gene matches: 7. CDR1 MNHEY and CDR2 SMNVEV come from the germline V gene (reference sequence). In nucleotides, the CDR3 is TGTGCCAGTAGCGGGAGGGCCAGGGGAGAGACCCAGTACTTC. It specifies CASSGRARGETQYF.

The table lists this clone with a count of one. The chain combines TRBV21-1 with TRBJ2-1; whether TRBD2, the table's D call, matches the DNA was not checked. TRBV21-1 is a pseudogene. CDR3 length: 19 residues. CDR3 bases: TGTGCCAGCACTAAAGGCAGCCCTCTGCGGGAGCTTCTCTACAATGAGCAGTTCTTC. Protein product: CASTKGSPLRELLYNEQFF.

J is TRBJ2-7 and V is TRBV13; 7 bases are shared with TRBD1. Germline-derived CDR1 and CDR2 are PRHDT and FYEKMQ (reference sequence). V lost 2 bases, J lost 5 bases, and 12 bases stayed unmatched. CDR3 length equals 16 residues. Written as DNA, the CDR3 is TGTGCCAGCAGCTTATGGCAGGGGGTCCGCTCGGACGAGCAGTACTTC. It translates to CASSLWQGVRSDEQYF.

V gene TRBV6-5 combines with J gene TRBJ1-5; 10 bases line up with TRBD1. CDR3 size: 15 residues. Germline assignment: CDR1 MNHEY and CDR2 SVGAGI. The trim removed 5 bases at V and 5 bases at J, leaving 6 bases unmatched. CDR3 in amino acids: CASSTGTGVDQPQHF. The CDR3 DNA is TGTGCCAGCAGTACCGGGACAGGGGTCGATCAGCCCCAGCATTTT.

This chain connects TRBV19 to TRBJ2-1; 8 nucleotides line up with TRBD1. V gave up 0 bases and J gave up 7 bases; unmatched junction bases: 5. This CDR3 region has 15 residues. Germline V lookup: CDR1 LNHDA, CDR2 SQIVND (reference sequence). The CDR3 nucleotides read TGTGCCAGTAGTATAGAAAACAGGGGGTGGAATGAGCAGTTCTTC. Translation: CASSIENRGWNEQFF.

V usage is TRBV10-2 and J usage is TRBJ2-7; D may be TRBD2 (6 bases). The CDR3 extends over 13 amino acids. Germline-derived CDR1 and CDR2 are WSHSY and SAAADI. The ends were cut back, 9 bases at V and 2 bases at J, with 14 bases in the middle. The DNA for the CDR3 is TGCGCCAGAGCCCCGGGGGTAGCCTACGAGCAGTACTTC. This translates into CARAPGVAYEQYF.

The V and J genes are TRBV6-1 and TRBJ1-5; the D gene is possibly TRBD1 (6 bases). The germline V gene has CDR1 MNHNS and CDR2 SASEGT. The CDR3 length is 14 residues. The V gene lost 8 bases and the J gene lost 3 bases, with 14 bases spanning the gap. CDR3 loop: CASLQGPLNQPQHF. CDR3 DNA sequence: TGTGCCAGCCTACAGGGCCCACTCAATCAGCCCCAGCATTTT.

The count of this clone is one. The CDR3 coding sequence is TGTGCCAGCAGGCCATCCTATATTAGCAATCAGCCCCAGCATTTT. Translating gives CASRPSYISNQPQHF. The chain uses TRBV6-1 and TRBJ1-5; D remains ambiguous. There are 15 residues in the CDR3. V was trimmed by 6 bases and J by 0 bases, leaving 12 bases between them. The germline gives CDR1 MNHNS, CDR2 SASEGT.

This clone was counted once. This chain joins TRBV5-4 and TRBJ2-5; TRBD1 agrees at 12 bases. CDR3 length: 15 residues. V lost 3 bases to trimming and J lost 7 bases; unmatched junction nucleotides: 7. Germline V gives CDR1 SGHNT, CDR2 YYREEE (reference sequence). This CDR3 reads CASSSGQGAIRTQYF. The CDR3 DNA reads TGTGCCAGCAGCTCGGGACAGGGGGCAATTAGGACCCAGTACTTC.

The genes are TRBV28 and TRBJ2-7; 7 bases agree with TRBD1. V lost 5 bases, J lost 0 bases, and 10 bases stayed unmatched. The CDR3 loop spans 16 amino acids. Germline assignment: CDR1 MDHEN and CDR2 SYDVKM. The CDR3 DNA reads TGTGCCAGCAGTACGTACCCGGGACAGTCCTCCTACGAGCAGTACTTC. Its translation is CASSTYPGQSSYEQYF.

CDR3 nucleotides: TGCGCCAGCAGCCAAGAGGGAACGGGCTTGGGGGGAGATGGCTACACCTTC. Translating gives CASSQEGTGLGGDGYTF. The rearrangement links TRBV4-1 to TRBJ1-2; D may be TRBD1 (5 bases). V lost 0 bases and J 6 bases, leaving 20 bases between the germline ends. Germline V CDR1 and CDR2: MGHRA, YSYEKL. This CDR3 region has 17 residues.

A single count supports this clone. This chain uses TRBV5-1 with TRBJ2-5, with D possibly being TRBD1 (6 bases). Germline V gene sequence: CDR1 SGHRS, CDR2 YFSETQ. The CDR3 sequence is 14 residues long. V gave up 1 base and J gave up 2 bases, with 9 bases separating them. CDR3 nucleotides: TGCGCCAGCAGCTTGTCAGGGGCACAAGAGACCCAGTACTTC. It encodes CASSLSGAQETQYF.

The CDR3 DNA reads TGCGCCAGCAGCCGGCCGGGGTCTAGGCCCGGCGAGCAGTACTTC. As protein: CASSRPGSRPGEQYF. The V call is TRBV4-1, the J call TRBJ2-7, with D possibly TRBD2 on 5 matching bases. The germline V gene encodes CDR1 MGHRA and CDR2 YSYEKL. V was pared by 4 bases and J by 6 bases, with 19 bases between. This CDR3 has 15 residues.

The V gene is TRBV23-1, the J gene TRBJ2-3, with D tentatively TRBD2 (6 bases). TRBV23-1 is known as an ORF, though its function is uncertain. This CDR3 is built from 18 residues. V dropped 1 base and J dropped 6 bases, with 23 bases sitting between them. The CDR3 coding sequence is TGCGCCAGCAGTCAATTATTTGCGTTGATTAGCGGAGGGGATACGCAGTATTTT. Amino acid sequence: CASSQLFALISGGDTQYF.

This chain links TRBV15 with TRBJ1-2; 9 bases line up with TRBD1. The CDR3 length is 15 residues. V lost 4 bases, J lost 8 bases, and 11 bases stayed unmatched. Germline values: CDR1 LNHNV, CDR2 YYDKDF (reference sequence). The DNA of the CDR3 is TGTGCCACCAGCACGTTTAGAACAGGGGGCGACGGCTACACCTTC. This sequence encodes CATSTFRTGGDGYTF.

The rearrangement joins TRBV2 to TRBJ1-2, with TRBD1 matching 7 bases. The ends lost 5 bases at V and 4 bases at J; junction bases unmatched: 7. This CDR3 comprises 14 residues. Germline V gene sequence: CDR1 SNHLY, CDR2 FYNNEI. The CDR3 region has the DNA TGTGCCAGCAGTCCCCTACAGGGGTCCTATGGCTACACCTTC. This encodes CASSPLQGSYGYTF.

The chain links TRBV5-5 to TRBJ2-2; 14 bases map to TRBD2. V shed 4 bases and J 1 base; nucleotides not matched to a gene: 9. The length of the CDR3 is 19 residues. Germline assignment: CDR1 SGHKS and CDR2 YYEKEE (reference sequence). The CDR3 loop reads CASSPGPGTSGGNTGELFF. The CDR3 DNA follows: TGTGCCAGCAGCCCGGGCCCCGGGACTAGCGGGGGGAACACCGGGGAGCTGTTTTTT.

In nucleotides, the CDR3 is TGCGCCAGCAGCCGACCGGGGACAGCAGTACAAGAGACCCAGTACTTC. Its translation: CASSRPGTAVQETQYF. The chain joins TRBV5-1 to TRBJ2-5; the match to TRBD1 covers 7 bases. From germline, CDR1 is SGHRS and CDR2 YFSETQ. Germline trimming cut 4 bases from V and 2 bases from J; bases unmatched to any gene: 11. The CDR3 is 16 amino acids.

The rearrangement joins TRBV6-1 to TRBJ2-7; D is uncertain. V dropped 1 base and J dropped 3 bases, with 10 bases sitting between them. Germline-derived CDR1 and CDR2 are MNHNS and SASEGT. The CDR3 length is 14 residues. In DNA, the CDR3 is TGTGCCAGCAGTGAAGTGGTGGGCATCTACGAGCAGTACTTC. It encodes CASSEVVGIYEQYF.

The chain recombines TRBV4-1 with TRBJ2-3; D is possibly TRBD2 (6 bases). V lost 0 bases, J lost 5 bases, and 12 bases lay in between. This CDR3 has 15 residues. CDR1 MGHRA and CDR2 YSYEKL come from the germline V gene. This CDR3 reads CASSQDGASEDTQYF. CDR3 bases: TGCGCCAGCAGCCAAGATGGGGCTAGCGAAGATACGCAGTATTTT.

Comment on this clone: Additional DNA sequences in this sample encode the identical CDR3. V usage is TRBV9 and J usage is TRBJ2-1; tentatively, D is TRBD2 (6 bases). Between the trimmed V and J ends, which lost 0 bases and 8 bases, there was a span of 15 bases. This CDR3 contains 15 residues. CDR1 is SGDLS and CDR2 is YYNGEE in the germline V gene. The CDR3 sequence: CASSVAGGSLYEQFF. The CDR3 DNA is TGTGCCAGCAGCGTAGCTGGGGGGAGTCTCTATGAGCAGTTCTTC. Complete variable domain (other parts from reference TRBV9 and TRBJ2-1): DSGVTQTPKHLITATGQRVTLRCSPRSGDLSVYWYQQSLDQGLQFLIQYYNGEERAKGNILERFSAQQFPDLHSELNLSSLELGDSALYFCASSVAGGSLYEQFFGPGTRLTVL.